Listed below are T cell receptor beta chains from one sample, sequenced in a study of T cells in Graves' hyperthyroidism and ophthalmopathy. TCRdb fed the multiplex PCR reads into MiXCR, producing one record per CDR3 protein. The sample carries roughly 550,000 distinct CDR3 sequences, about 16% recorded once. The specimen was blood. These receptors came from a woman aged 30 to 39 with Graves' ophthalmopathy. Each CDR3 is given with its conserved first and last residue.

15	TRBV4-3	TRBJ2-5	CASSQEWGRAETQYF
14	TRBV20-1	TRBJ2-7	CSARDVSGSYEQYF
18	TRBV11-2	TRBJ1-3	CASSSIERYDGSGNTIYF
15	TRBV2	TRBJ1-5	CASSEGTGANQPQHF
15	TRBV27	TRBJ1-2	CASRPGQGLRNGYTF
13	TRBV5-1	TRBJ2-3	CASSGLPADTQYF
15	TRBV6-2/TRBV6-3	TRBJ2-4	CASSPPLGRGNIQYF
13	TRBV12-5	TRBJ2-1	CASGLAGGAEQFF
12	TRBV27	TRBJ2-3	CASSPGLDTQYF
17	TRBV7-8	TRBJ2-5	CASSLVGFSGRGETQYF
14	TRBV28	TRBJ1-2	CASSRRQGPYGYTF
14	TRBV6-1	TRBJ1-5	CATSDRGKDHPQHF
15	TRBV28	TRBJ2-5	CASSRGGRVQETQYF
12	TRBV11-2	TRBJ2-1	CASSLDFREGFF
18	TRBV11-2	TRBJ2-5	CASSKDYPFLAYKETQYF
14	TRBV2	TRBJ1-6	CASLPDRGNSPLHF
15	TRBV7-2	TRBJ2-1	CASSFKGEFGNEQFF
12	TRBV29-1	TRBJ1-1	CSGVIRGTEAFF
15	TRBV7-9	TRBJ2-3	CASSLTGVVTDTQYF
14	TRBV13	TRBJ1-4	CASSYGRLNEKLFF
14	TRBV2	TRBJ1-5	CASSPTGFRQPQHF
16	TRBV6-1	TRBJ2-7	CASSEAWGDSSYEQYF
16	TRBV5-6	TRBJ2-3	CASSLGLAGDTDTQYF
15	TRBV4-3	TRBJ1-1	CASSQEPLMNTEAFF
14	TRBV11-2	TRBJ1-2	CASSLDPGSYGYTF
16	TRBV4-1	TRBJ1-5	CASSQDWAGGSQPQHF
16	TRBV7-2	TRBJ2-7	CASSSGLAGATYEQYF
12	TRBV28	TRBJ1-6	CASSLPDSPLHF
16	TRBV6-8	TRBJ2-3	CASRTGEVFGTDTQYF